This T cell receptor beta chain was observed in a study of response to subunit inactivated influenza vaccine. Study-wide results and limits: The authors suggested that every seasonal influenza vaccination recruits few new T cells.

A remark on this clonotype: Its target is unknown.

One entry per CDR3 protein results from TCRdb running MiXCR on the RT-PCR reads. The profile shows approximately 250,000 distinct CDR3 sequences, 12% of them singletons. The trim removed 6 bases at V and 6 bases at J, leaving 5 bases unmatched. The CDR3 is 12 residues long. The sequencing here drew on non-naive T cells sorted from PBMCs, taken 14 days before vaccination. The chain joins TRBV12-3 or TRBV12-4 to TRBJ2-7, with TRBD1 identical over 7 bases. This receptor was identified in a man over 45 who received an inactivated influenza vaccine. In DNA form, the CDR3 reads TGTGCCAGCAGCTTTGCAGGGGGCGAGCAGTACTTC. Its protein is CASSFAGGEQYF.